This T cell receptor (beta chain) comes out of a study of beta chain features in type 1 diabetes. One heparinised draw of blood, averaging roughly 120 mL, came from each donor. The germline V gene has CDR1 SGDLS and CDR2 YYNGEE. Trimming pared 3 bases from V and 6 bases from J, leaving 3 bases between. This CDR3 spans 11 amino acids. As every portion of the isolated RNA was reverse transcribed, the sequencing read expressed TCRB transcripts. Clones were sequenced by immunoSEQ multiplex PCR, and TCRdb holds only the in-frame ones, with some missing. The sample contains about 900,000 clones, roughly 17% of which appear only once.

The source material was naive CD4+ T cells from blood. The chain uses TRBV9 and TRBJ2-2; D ambiguous. This receptor was obtained from a woman younger than 35 in good health. The CDR3: CASSGAGELFF. The DNA for the CDR3 is TGTGCCAGCAGCGGGGCCGGGGAGCTGTTTTTT. Combining the CDR3 with reference TRBV9 and TRBJ2-2 gives the whole variable domain DSGVTQTPKHLITATGQRVTLRCSPRSGDLSVYWYQQSLDQGLQFLIQYYNGEERAKGNILERFSAQQFPDLHSELNLSSLELGDSALYFCASSGAGELFFGEGSRLTVL.